A selection of T cell receptor beta chains follows, all from one sample in a study of vaccination and CD4 T cells after COVID-19. These receptors are not linked to any known antigen. TCRdb independently ran MiXCR on the PCR reads; one entry per CDR3 protein. Here the sample spans more than 6,000 distinct CDR3 sequences, 48% being singletons. Source material: CD4+ T cells from blood, cultured in vitro. These receptors all stem from a human donor in good health. Each CDR3 is given with its conserved first and last residue. The D gene is left open where the match is weak. Only part of the rows carry a size: once, few, many, or a class if the clone is expanded.

J: TRBJ1-3; V: TRBV4-1; length: 16; D: -; size: -; CDR3: CASSQAIQDSGNTIYF; DNA: TGCGCCAGCAGCCAAGCAATTCAGGACTCTGGAAACACCATATATTTT
J: TRBJ2-7; V: TRBV18; length: 16; D: TRBD1; size: -; CDR3: CASSPISGTGAYEQYF; DNA: TGTGCCAGCTCACCAATATCGGGGACAGGGGCCTACGAGCAGTACTTC
J: TRBJ1-2; V: TRBV15; length: 15; D: -; size: -; CDR3: CATSRGQAANYGYTF; DNA: TGTGCCACCAGCAGAGGCCAGGCAGCTAACTATGGCTACACCTTC
J: TRBJ2-4; V: TRBV7-8; length: 18; D: TRBD1; size: once; CDR3: CASSNWGTGGMAKNIQYF; DNA: TGTGCCAGCAGCAATTGGGGAACAGGGGGCATGGCCAAAAACATTCAGTACTTC
J: TRBJ2-7; V: TRBV20-1; length: 12; D: -; size: -; CDR3: CSAPGVAYEQYF; DNA: TGCAGTGCCCCGGGGGTGGCGTACGAGCAGTACTTC
J: TRBJ1-1; V: TRBV19; length: 15; D: -; size: once; CDR3: CASSAPRGGNTEAFF; DNA: TGTGCCAGTAGTGCCCCACGGGGAGGGAACACTGAAGCTTTCTTT
J: TRBJ2-7; V: TRBV5-4; length: 14; D: TRBD1; size: -; CDR3: CASSLTGAAYEQYF; DNA: TGTGCCAGCAGCCTGACAGGGGCCGCCTACGAGCAGTACTTC
J: TRBJ2-5; V: TRBV7-9; length: 15; D: TRBD1; size: medium-sized; CDR3: CASRLLRQGEETQYF; DNA: TGTGCCAGCAGACTGTTACGACAGGGGGAAGAGACCCAGTACTTC
J: TRBJ2-7; V: TRBV5-4; length: 16; D: -; size: -; CDR3: CASSLARDVGSYEQYF; DNA: TGTGCCAGCAGCTTGGCACGCGACGTTGGCTCCTACGAGCAGTACTTC
J: TRBJ1-6; V: TRBV20-1; length: 16; D: TRBD1; size: -; CDR3: CSARQGAGGYNSPLHF; DNA: TGCAGTGCACGACAGGGGGCTGGCGGCTATAATTCACCCCTCCACTTT
J: TRBJ2-7; V: TRBV7-6; length: 13; D: -; size: -; CDR3: CASSLGVGDEQYF; DNA: TGTGCCAGCAGCTTAGGTGTGGGGGACGAGCAGTACTTC
J: TRBJ2-1; V: TRBV20-1; length: 18; D: TRBD2; size: -; CDR3: CSASGRLAGGPLANEQFF; DNA: TGCAGTGCTAGCGGGAGACTAGCGGGAGGGCCATTAGCTAATGAGCAGTTCTTC
J: TRBJ2-3; V: TRBV29-1; length: 13; D: TRBD1; size: few; CDR3: CSGRTGVADTQYF; DNA: TGCAGCGGTCGGACAGGGGTGGCAGATACGCAGTATTTT
J: TRBJ1-2; V: TRBV20-1; length: 10; D: -; size: few; CDR3: CSAPTPGYTF; DNA: TGCAGTGCACCCACCCCCGGCTACACCTTC
J: TRBJ1-6; V: TRBV20-1; length: 13; D: -; size: -; CDR3: CSARSLYNSPLHF; DNA: TGCAGTGCTAGGAGTCTTTATAATTCACCCCTCCACTTT
J: TRBJ1-2; V: TRBV19; length: 18; D: TRBD1; size: few; CDR3: CASSGRKDRDRPNYGYTF; DNA: TGTGCCAGTAGTGGTCGGAAGGACAGGGACCGACCTAACTATGGCTACACCTTC
J: TRBJ2-7; V: TRBV7-9; length: 15; D: -; size: few; CDR3: CASSLSGERKVEQYF; DNA: TGTGCCAGCAGCTTATCGGGTGAGCGAAAGGTCGAGCAGTACTTC
J: TRBJ2-3; V: TRBV2; length: 16; D: TRBD1; size: few; CDR3: CASSEGPGQGADTQYF; DNA: TGTGCCAGCAGTGAAGGACCGGGACAGGGTGCAGATACGCAGTATTTT
J: TRBJ2-5; V: TRBV6-1; length: 16; D: -; size: -; CDR3: CASSRHGARGMETQYF; DNA: TGTGCCAGCTCGAGACACGGGGCCCGGGGGATGGAGACCCAGTACTTC
J: TRBJ1-1; V: TRBV7-9; length: 13; D: TRBD1; size: few; CDR3: CASSPTGVTEAFF; DNA: TGTGCCAGCAGCCCGACAGGGGTGACTGAAGCTTTCTTT
J: TRBJ1-1; V: TRBV15; length: 13; D: -; size: few; CDR3: CATSRGANTEAFF; DNA: TGTGCCACCAGCAGAGGGGCGAACACTGAAGCTTTCTTT
J: TRBJ2-5; V: TRBV23-1; length: 15; D: -; size: -; CDR3: CASSQPTGLQETQYF; DNA: TGCGCCAGCAGTCAACCGACAGGTTTACAAGAGACCCAGTACTTC
J: TRBJ2-7; V: TRBV21-1; length: 18; D: -; size: -; CDR3: CASSKAISGRIVTDEQYF; DNA: TGTGCCAGCAGCAAAGCAATCAGCGGGAGAATTGTCACCGACGAGCAGTACTTC
J: TRBJ2-3; V: TRBV20-1; length: 18; D: TRBD2; size: -; CDR3: CSARDPSRVAGITDTQYF; DNA: TGCAGTGCTAGAGATCCTTCTCGTGTAGCGGGGATCACAGATACGCAGTATTTT
J: TRBJ2-2; V: TRBV5-3; length: 19; D: -; size: -; CDR3: CARSLARSLGAGSPGELFF; DNA: TGTGCCAGAAGCTTGGCAAGGTCCTTGGGGGCAGGATCACCCGGGGAGCTGTTTTTT
J: TRBJ1-1; V: TRBV6-1; length: 14; D: -; size: few; CDR3: CASSASGMDTEAFF; DNA: TGTGCCAGCAGCGCTTCAGGGATGGACACTGAAGCTTTCTTT
J: TRBJ2-2; V: TRBV2; length: 16; D: -; size: -; CDR3: CASSAQARTNTGELFF; DNA: TGTGCCAGCAGTGCCCAGGCGCGGACGAACACCGGGGAGCTGTTTTTT
J: TRBJ2-2; V: TRBV28; length: 14; D: -; size: -; CDR3: CASSLTLSVGELFF; DNA: TGTGCCAGCAGCCTTACCCTAAGCGTCGGGGAGCTGTTTTTT
J: TRBJ2-1; V: TRBV10-1; length: 15; D: TRBD2; size: once; CDR3: CASSEGLAVYNEQFF; DNA: TGCGCCAGCAGTGAGGGGCTAGCGGTATACAATGAGCAGTTCTTC
J: TRBJ1-5; V: TRBV2; length: 13; D: -; size: few; CDR3: CASNDIPNQPQHF; DNA: TGTGCCAGCAACGACATACCCAATCAGCCCCAGCATTTT
J: TRBJ1-5; V: TRBV5-6; length: 14; D: TRBD1; size: once; CDR3: CASSLGTGDQPQHF; DNA: TGTGCCAGCAGCTTAGGGACAGGAGATCAGCCCCAGCATTTT